The clone carrying this T cell receptor (beta chain) counts as medium-sized. Looked up from germline, CDR1 is MRHNA and CDR2 is SNTAGT. Trimming removed 2 bases from V and 4 bases from J, with 9 bases in between. CDR3 length equals 15 residues. This record belongs to a study of early T cells in non-severe SARS-CoV-2 infection. MiXCR, applied by TCRdb to the 5' RACE reads, yields one record per CDR3 protein. This table has more than 80,000 distinct CDR3 sequences, approximately 13% appearing once. The TCR comes from an adult who was a healthcare worker with PCR-confirmed SARS-CoV-2 infection or an uninfected control (not recorded which). Sequences were obtained from whole blood. The rearrangement links TRBV6-4 to TRBJ2-6; unclear D gene. As DNA, the CDR3 is TGTGCCAGCAGTGACAAGGGTGGAGGGGCCAACGTCCTGACTTTC. Amino acid sequence: CASSDKGGGANVLTF.